This T cell receptor (beta chain) comes out of a study of blood T cells in healthy people across ages. A J-beta primer mix and a sample-barcoded 5' primer were used in a second PCR of about 6 to 12 cycles. TCRdb reanalysed the 5' RACE reads using MiXCR and keeps one entry per CDR3 protein. The data show 1.5 million to 2 million distinct CDR3 sequences, roughly 43% seen once. The ends lost 6 bases at V and 0 bases at J; junction bases unmatched: 5. The CDR3 is 15 amino acids. Germline V CDR1 and CDR2: DFQATT, SNEGSKA (reference sequence). The sequence was obtained from a human donor in good health. The sequenced sample consisted of blood. The rearrangement uses TRBV20-1 and TRBJ2-3; 11 bases fit TRBD2. CDR3 in amino acids: CSALVAGGSTDTQYF. The CDR3 region has the DNA TGCAGTGCCCTCGTAGCGGGGGGGAGCACAGATACGCAGTATTTT.